This T cell receptor beta chain was profiled in a study of blood T cell repertoires in COVID-19. Study-level information: Some COVID-19 samples were acute and others convalescent; all came from the United States, Italy and Spain. PBMCs, B-cell-depleted T cells, or T cells provided the cDNA or gDNA that made up the material.

The cohort comprised adults aged roughly 18 to 95 years residing in about 25 US areas. TCRdb keeps only in-frame clones here, not all; method: immunoSEQ multiplex PCR. The table shows under 250,000 clones, with 70% to 85% occurring only once. V lost 0 bases, J lost 2 bases, and 4 bases stayed unmatched. CDR1 is SGHDN and CDR2 is FVKESK in the germline V gene. The CDR3 has 16 amino acids. The receptor comes from a middle-aged woman with acute COVID-19. V is TRBV14 and J is TRBJ2-3; 8 nucleotides match TRBD2. Sequencing was carried out using PBMCs or T cells enriched from blood (not recorded which). The CDR3 nucleotides are TGTGCCAGCAGCCAAGACCCTAGCGGGCCCACAGATACGCAGTATTTT. Amino acid sequence: CASSQDPSGPTDTQYF.